A single sample is the source of the 30 T cell receptor beta chains below, sequenced in a study of shared clonotypes between healthy human individuals. TCRdb keeps only in-frame clones here, not all; method: immunoSEQ multiplex PCR. The sample holds roughly 2.2 million clones, approximately 93% seen once. Sequencing was performed on naive CD4+ T cells from PBMCs. Subset specified: CD45RA+ positively selected. Receptors originate from a young man in good health. Some clones in this sample may be carry-over from other donors' samples.

This CDR3 is CASRPQGLPGELFF. The CDR3 DNA is TGTGCCAGCAGGCCCCAGGGGCTTCCCGGGGAGCTGTTTTTT. This chain uses TRBV6-5 with TRBJ2-2; D is possibly TRBD1 (6 bases). V lost 6 bases to trimming and J lost 6 bases, with 14 bases between them. Germline lookup yields CDR1 MNHEY and CDR2 SVGAGI. The CDR3 is 14 residues long.

The gene calls are TRBV19 and TRBJ1-1, with D possibly matching TRBD1 (6 bases). Germline CDR1 and CDR2: LNHDA and SQIVND (reference sequence). The CDR3 runs 15 residues. Trimming removed 5 bases at V and 4 bases at J, with 17 bases between. The DNA of the CDR3 is TGTGCCAGTAGTGCCCAAGGGGGGACGTTCACTGAAGCTTTCTTT. Protein product: CASSAQGGTFTEAFF.

This clone has only one observation. J is TRBJ2-1 and V is TRBV5-1; D may be TRBD2 (6 bases). CDR3 length equals 17 residues. Trimming left V 4 bases short and J 0 bases short, with 17 bases between. Germline CDR1 is SGHRS and CDR2 is YFSETQ. CDR3 amino acids: CASSRKSSASSYNEQFF. The CDR3 DNA sequence: TGCGCCAGCAGCAGAAAATCTAGCGCTAGCTCCTACAATGAGCAGTTCTTC.

This clone has just a few counts. Other DNA sequences within the sample encode an identical CDR3. V gene TRBV5-6 combines with J gene TRBJ1-2; D is undetermined. The CDR3 covers 13 residues. Trimming left V 0 bases short and J 4 bases short, with 7 bases between. CDR1 SGHDT and CDR2 YYEEEE come from the germline V gene. The CDR3 spells CASSLGRIYGYTF. Written as DNA, the CDR3 is TGTGCCAGCAGCTTGGGGCGGATCTATGGCTACACCTTC.

This clone was observed once. This sequence joins TRBV7-9 and TRBJ1-3; D is perhaps TRBD1 (5 bases). V lost 1 base and J lost 9, with 16 bases in between. The CDR3 length is 15 residues. CDR1 SEHNR and CDR2 FQNEAQ come from the germline V gene (reference sequence). CDR3 sequence reads: CASSLEQGSVSTIYF. Written as DNA, the CDR3 is TGTGCCAGCAGCTTAGAGCAGGGTTCGGTTTCCACCATATATTTT.

This clone appeared once. The chain employs TRBV9 and TRBJ1-2; D gene ambiguous. V was pared by 0 bases and J by 5 bases, with 14 bases between. Germline assignment: CDR1 SGDLS and CDR2 YYNGEE. CDR3 length: 15 residues. The CDR3 protein is CASSVAIRRDYGYTF. DNA for the CDR3: TGTGCCAGCAGCGTAGCTATCAGAAGGGATTATGGCTACACCTTC. Based on the CDR3 plus reference TRBV9 and TRBJ1-2, the full variable domain is DSGVTQTPKHLITATGQRVTLRCSPRSGDLSVYWYQQSLDQGLQFLIQYYNGEERAKGNILERFSAQQFPDLHSELNLSSLELGDSALYFCASSVAIRRDYGYTFGSGTRLTVV.

The V and J genes are TRBV9 and TRBJ2-7; D perhaps matches TRBD2 (5 bases). Trimming took off 4 bases at V and 0 bases at J, with 20 bases between the two ends. CDR3 size: 17 residues. Germline loops: CDR1 SGDLS, CDR2 YYNGEE. CDR3 nucleotides: TGTGCCAGCAGCACCCCGAGGAGCGGCAAGGGCTCCTACGAGCAGTACTTC. Protein product: CASSTPRSGKGSYEQYF.

The chain uses TRBV29-1 and TRBJ2-1; D ambiguous. Germline V gene data show CDR1 as SQVTM and CDR2 as ANQGSEA. The CDR3 is 12 amino acids. Between the trimmed V and J ends, which lost 5 bases and 7 bases, there was a span of 12 bases. The DNA for the CDR3 is TGCAGCGTTCATCGAGTGTTGAATGAGCAGTTCTTC. It yields the protein CSVHRVLNEQFF.

V and J are TRBV6-6 and TRBJ1-5; D possibly corresponds to TRBD1 (6 bases). The V gene's germline CDR1 is MNHNY and CDR2 SVGAGI (reference sequence). Trimming took 6 bases from V and 0 from J, leaving 9 bases between them. There are 14 residues in the CDR3. CDR3 sequence (DNA): TGTGCCAGCAGCGACAGGTATAGCAATCAGCCCCAGCATTTT. Residues: CASSDRYSNQPQHF.

A note on this clone: Other DNA sequences from this sample encode an identical CDR3 as well. This chain's CDR3 is CASSLAGSYEQYF. The CDR3 DNA sequence: TGCGCCAGCAGCTTGGCAGGTAGCTACGAGCAGTACTTC. The chain employs TRBV5-1 and TRBJ2-7, with D uncertain. Trimming pared 0 bases from V and 3 bases from J, leaving 7 bases between. This CDR3 has 13 residues. The germline gives CDR1 SGHRS, CDR2 YFSETQ.

A note on this clone: The sample has other DNA sequences that encode this CDR3 too. The chain is built from TRBV7-2 and TRBJ2-1, with D possibly matching TRBD1 (6 bases). CDR1 is SGHTA, CDR2 FQGNSA, per germline. Trimming shortened V by 1 base and J by 6 bases, and 7 bases separated the two germline ends. CDR3 size: 13 residues. DNA for the CDR3: TGTGCCAGCAGCTTAGAAGGGGGCAATGAGCAGTTCTTC. Residues: CASSLEGGNEQFF. Full variable domain (rest looked up from reference TRBV7-2 and TRBJ2-1): GAGVSQSPSNKVTEKGKDVELRCDPISGHTALYWYRQSLGQGLEFLIYFQGNSAPDKSGLPSDRFSAERTGGSVSTLTIQRTQQEDSAVYLCASSLEGGNEQFFGPGTRLTVL.

This clone has just a few counts. This chain connects TRBV6-5 to TRBJ1-3; perhaps TRBD1 as D (6 bases). V was clipped by 6 bases and J by 4 bases, with 10 bases between them. CDR1 is MNHEY, CDR2 SVGAGI, per germline. The CDR3 totals 13 residues. The CDR3 loop reads CASSGTPGNTIYF. In DNA form, the CDR3 reads TGTGCCAGCAGCGGGACACCGGGAAACACCATATATTTT.

This chain joins TRBV5-4 and TRBJ2-1; the D is unclear. Per germline, CDR1 SGHNT and CDR2 YYREEE (reference sequence). CDR3 length equals 15 residues. V lost 5 bases, J lost 4 bases, and 16 bases lay in between. In DNA, the CDR3 is TGTGCCAGCAGTCCTCCCCGGGCAGATTACAATGAGCAGTTCTTC. This sequence encodes CASSPPRADYNEQFF.

The chain recombines TRBV9 with TRBJ1-1, with TRBD1 identical over 9 bases. After removal of 4 bases from V and 4 bases from J, the junction contained 11 bases not matched to a gene. The CDR3 has 16 residues. CDR1 and CDR2 (germline): SGDLS, YYNGEE. The CDR3, as DNA: TGTGCCAGCAGCCGGCAGACCGGGACAGGGACCACTGAAGCTTTCTTT. This gives the protein CASSRQTGTGTTEAFF.

DNA for the CDR3: TGCGCCAGCACCCCGCCGGGCAGTAATGAAAAACTGTTTTTT. Its translation: CASTPPGSNEKLFF. The chain employs TRBV4-1 and TRBJ1-4; D gene unclear. The length of the CDR3 is 14 residues. V dropped 7 bases and J dropped 4 bases, with 13 bases sitting between them. Germline V gene lookup returns CDR1 MGHRA and CDR2 YSYEKL.

This clone came up once. The chain uses TRBV30 and TRBJ1-4, with a weak D call TRBD1 (5 bases). V dropped 0 bases and J dropped 5 bases, with 16 bases sitting between them. Germline lookup yields CDR1 GTSNPN and CDR2 SVGIG (reference sequence). The CDR3 covers 16 residues. For the CDR3, the DNA is TGTGCCTGGAGTGTGAAAACTACGGGACCGAATGAAAAACTGTTTTTT. As protein: CAWSVKTTGPNEKLFF.

In this sample, this clone turned up once. The chain recombines TRBV7-8 with TRBJ2-7; 10 bases fit TRBD1. V lost 3 bases and J lost 2; bases outside the gene matches: 4. This CDR3 has 15 amino acids. The germline gives CDR1 SGHVS, CDR2 FQNEAQ. The CDR3 here is CASSFRTGGTYEQYF. Here the CDR3 DNA reads TGTGCCAGCAGCTTCCGGACAGGGGGGACCTACGAGCAGTACTTC.

The rearrangement uses TRBV5-1 and TRBJ2-1; D not certain. The CDR3 extends over 16 amino acids. CDR1 is SGHRS and CDR2 is YFSETQ in the germline V gene. Trimming removed 4 bases at V and 5 bases at J, with 19 bases between. The CDR3 reads CASSPTPLGNDNEQFF. The CDR3 nucleotides read TGCGCCAGCAGCCCCACCCCTTTGGGGAACGACAATGAGCAGTTCTTC.

V and J are TRBV25-1 and TRBJ1-3; maybe TRBD1 (5 bases). The germline CDR1 and CDR2 sequences are MGHDK and SYGVNS. The ends were cut back, 8 bases at V and 0 bases at J, with 14 bases in the middle. This CDR3 is 15 amino acids long. The chain's CDR3 is CASHGGTGSGNTIYF. The DNA of the CDR3 is TGTGCCAGCCACGGGGGGACCGGCTCTGGAAACACCATATATTTT.

The chain links TRBV6-1 to TRBJ2-3; no clear D. Germline values: CDR1 MNHNS, CDR2 SASEGT. The CDR3 covers 15 residues. V lost 2 bases, J lost 4 bases, and 13 bases lay in between. The CDR3 loop is CASSEPAPLPDTQYF. CDR3 coding DNA: TGTGCCAGCAGTGAACCTGCCCCCCTCCCAGATACGCAGTATTTT.

The chain is built from TRBV7-2 and TRBJ2-1; TRBD2 matches at 7 bases. CDR1 is SGHTA, CDR2 FQGNSA, per germline. CDR3 length equals 15 residues. Trimming cost V 4 bases and J 0 bases; bases outside gene matches: 3. The CDR3 reads CASSSLASSYNEQFF. For the CDR3, the DNA is TGTGCCAGCAGCTCACTAGCGTCCTCCTACAATGAGCAGTTCTTC.

The V call is TRBV25-1, the J call TRBJ2-5, with TRBD2 identical over 14 bases. Gene TRBJ2-7 matches the end of the DNA better, so the J call may be wrong. CDR1 and CDR2 from the germline V gene are MGHDK and SYGVNS. The CDR3 has 16 amino acids. The CDR3 nucleotides are TGTGCCAGCAGTGGGGGACTAGCGGGAGAAGGCTACGAGCAGTACTTC. It encodes CASSGGLAGEGYEQYF.

V is TRBV5-4 and J is TRBJ2-7; TRBD2 matches 7 bases. CDR3 length: 13 residues. The V segment lost 1 base and the J segment 6 bases; nucleotides outside the gene matches: 4. Germline lookup yields CDR1 SGHNT and CDR2 YYREEE (reference sequence). CDR3 in DNA: TGTGCCAGCAGCTTGCCCACTAGCGCCGAGCAGTACTTC. Translation: CASSLPTSAEQYF.

The V call is TRBV6-5, the J call TRBJ1-1; D is perhaps TRBD1 (5 bases). V was shortened by 6 bases and J by 4 bases, with 15 bases between the two germline ends. Germline V gene sequence: CDR1 MNHEY, CDR2 SVGAGI. The CDR3 extends over 14 amino acids. The CDR3 sequence is CASRQYLGVTEAFF. The CDR3 nucleotides read TGTGCCAGCAGGCAATATCTAGGGGTCACTGAAGCTTTCTTT.

The V gene is TRBV28, the J gene TRBJ2-1; 9 bases line up with TRBD2. From germline, CDR1 is MDHEN and CDR2 SYDVKM. The CDR3 is 15 residues long. V lost 7 bases to trimming and J lost 6 bases; unmatched junction nucleotides: 10. The chain's CDR3 is CASNSGGQIGNEQFF. In DNA, the CDR3 is TGTGCCAGCAATAGCGGGGGACAGATTGGCAATGAGCAGTTCTTC.

The sample holds one count of this clone. The chain combines TRBV9 with TRBJ2-5; 14 bases are shared with TRBD2. The CDR3 consists of 14 residues. In germline, CDR1 is SGDLS, CDR2 YYNGEE. V gave up 3 bases and J gave up 5 bases; unmatched junction bases: 0. The CDR3 region is CASSGLAGGETQYF. The CDR3 DNA reads TGTGCCAGCAGCGGACTAGCGGGGGGGGAGACCCAGTACTTC.

This chain joins TRBV5-4 and TRBJ1-2; 8 nucleotides align to TRBD1. The V gene's germline CDR1 is SGHNT and CDR2 YYREEE (reference sequence). Trimming at V came to 4 bases and at J to 5 bases, leaving 4 bases not matched to a gene. The CDR3 runs to 13 residues. The CDR3 protein is CASSVTGEYGYTF. CDR3 DNA sequence: TGTGCCAGCAGCGTGACAGGGGAGTATGGCTACACCTTC. Combining the CDR3 with reference TRBV5-4 and TRBJ1-2 gives the whole variable domain ETGVTQSPTHLIKTRGQQVTLRCSSQSGHNTVSWYQQALGQGPQFIFQYYREEENGRGNFPPRFSGLQFPNYSSELNVNALELDDSALYLCASSVTGEYGYTFGSGTRLTVV.

The DNA for the CDR3 is TGCGCCAGCAGCCAAGAGGTCCCGGGACAGGAAAATAGGACTAGTCTCACAGATACGCAGTATTTT. Translating it yields CASSQEVPGQENRTSLTDTQYF. The J gene is TRBJ2-3, the V gene TRBV4-3, with D tentatively TRBD1 (8 bases). Trimming took off 0 bases at V and 2 bases at J, with 30 bases between the two ends. The CDR3 runs 22 residues. Germline-derived CDR1 and CDR2 are LGHNA and YSLEER.

The CDR3 nucleotides are TGTGCCAGCTTCCTCCACGGGGGAGTACGGACCCAGTACTTC. Encoded protein: CASFLHGGVRTQYF. J is TRBJ2-5 and V is TRBV2; maybe TRBD2 (6 bases). The CDR3 runs 14 residues. V lost 8 bases and J 7 bases, leaving 20 bases between the germline ends. Germline V gene sequence: CDR1 SNHLY, CDR2 FYNNEI.

The V gene is TRBV2, the J gene TRBJ2-5; 8 bases agree with TRBD2. Trimming cost V 4 bases and J 5 bases; bases outside gene matches: 9. CDR3 length: 15 residues. Germline V gives CDR1 SNHLY, CDR2 FYNNEI. The CDR3 region has the DNA TGTGCCAGCAGTGGGACTAGCCTGGTTTATGAGACCCAGTACTTC. It codes for CASSGTSLVYETQYF.